The entry below describes one T cell receptor (beta chain). These data are taken from a study of cytomegalovirus exposure and HLA in healthy donors. Trimming took 1 base from V and 3 from J; bases not matched to a gene: 4. Per the germline V gene, CDR1 is GTSNPN and CDR2 is SVGIG (reference sequence). The CDR3 has 15 amino acids. The repertoire was sequenced with immunoSEQ multiplex PCR; TCRdb's copy has only in-frame clones and lacks some. This sample has hundreds of thousands of clones, with 86% found just once. This chain joins TRBV30 and TRBJ2-2; 8 nucleotides align to TRBD2. This clonotype originated in a woman between 18 and 29 years old in good health and CMV-seronegative. The sequencing sample was made of PBMCs. The CDR3 loop is CAWSESGGHTGELFF. The CDR3 DNA reads TGTGCCTGGAGTGAATCGGGGGGGCACACCGGGGAGCTGTTTTTT.